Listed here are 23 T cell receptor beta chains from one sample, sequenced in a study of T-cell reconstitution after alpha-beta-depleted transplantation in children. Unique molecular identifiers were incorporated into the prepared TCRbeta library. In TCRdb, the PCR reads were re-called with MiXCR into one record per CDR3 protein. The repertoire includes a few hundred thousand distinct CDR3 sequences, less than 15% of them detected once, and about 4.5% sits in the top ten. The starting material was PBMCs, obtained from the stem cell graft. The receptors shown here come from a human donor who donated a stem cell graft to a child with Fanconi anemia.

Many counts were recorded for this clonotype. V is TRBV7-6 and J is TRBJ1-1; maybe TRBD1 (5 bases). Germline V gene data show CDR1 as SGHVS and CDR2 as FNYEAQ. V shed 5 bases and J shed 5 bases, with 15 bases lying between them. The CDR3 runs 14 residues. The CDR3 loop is CASSPQPGGTEAFF. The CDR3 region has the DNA TGTGCCAGCAGCCCCCAGCCCGGGGGGACTGAAGCTTTCTTT. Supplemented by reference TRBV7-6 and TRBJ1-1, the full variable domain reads GAGVSQSPRYKVTKRGQDVALRCDPISGHVSLYWYRQALGQGPEFLTYFNYEAQQDKSGLPNDRFSAERPEGSISTLTIQRTEQRDSAMYRCASSPQPGGTEAFFGQGTRLTVV.

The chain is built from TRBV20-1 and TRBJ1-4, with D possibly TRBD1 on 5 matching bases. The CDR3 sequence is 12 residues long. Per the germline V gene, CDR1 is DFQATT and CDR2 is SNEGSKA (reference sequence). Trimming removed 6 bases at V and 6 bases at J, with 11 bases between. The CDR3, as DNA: TGCAGTGCCGCCGGGACGGATGAAAAACTGTTTTTT. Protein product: CSAAGTDEKLFF.

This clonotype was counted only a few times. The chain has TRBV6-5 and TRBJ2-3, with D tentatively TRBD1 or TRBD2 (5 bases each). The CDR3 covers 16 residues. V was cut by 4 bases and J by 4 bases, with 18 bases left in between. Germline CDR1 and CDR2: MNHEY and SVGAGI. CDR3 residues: CASSSRVGDGADTQYF. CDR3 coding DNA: TGTGCCAGCAGTTCCAGGGTGGGGGATGGCGCAGATACGCAGTATTTT.

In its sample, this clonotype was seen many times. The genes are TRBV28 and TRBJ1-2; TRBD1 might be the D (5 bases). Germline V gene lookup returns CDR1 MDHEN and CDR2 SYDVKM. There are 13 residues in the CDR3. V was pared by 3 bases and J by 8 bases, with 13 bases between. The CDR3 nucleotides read TGTGCCAGCAGTTTTCAACAGGTCTCGGGCTACACCTTC. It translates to CASSFQQVSGYTF.

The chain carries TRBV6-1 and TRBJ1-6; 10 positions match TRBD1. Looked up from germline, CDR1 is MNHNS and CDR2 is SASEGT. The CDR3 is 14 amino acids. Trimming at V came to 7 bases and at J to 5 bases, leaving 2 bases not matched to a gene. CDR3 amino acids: CASTGTGDNSPLHF. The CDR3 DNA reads TGTGCCAGCACTGGGACAGGGGATAATTCACCCCTCCACTTT.

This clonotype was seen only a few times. The CDR3 here is CASSPNTGGDDYGYTF. Written as DNA, the CDR3 is TGTGCCAGCAGCCCAAATACAGGGGGCGATGACTATGGCTACACCTTC. The chain is built from TRBV6-4 and TRBJ1-2; 9 bases fit TRBD1. Trimming took 6 bases from V and 3 from J; bases not matched to a gene: 11. Germline-derived CDR1 and CDR2 are MRHNA and SNTAGT. This CDR3 spans 16 amino acids.

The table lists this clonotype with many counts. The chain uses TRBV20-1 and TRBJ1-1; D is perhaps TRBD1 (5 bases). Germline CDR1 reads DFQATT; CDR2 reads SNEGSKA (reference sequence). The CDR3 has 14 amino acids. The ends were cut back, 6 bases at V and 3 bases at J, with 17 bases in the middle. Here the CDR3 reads CSAIEPGGDTEAFF. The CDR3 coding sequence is TGCAGTGCAATAGAGCCGGGGGGGGACACTGAAGCTTTCTTT.

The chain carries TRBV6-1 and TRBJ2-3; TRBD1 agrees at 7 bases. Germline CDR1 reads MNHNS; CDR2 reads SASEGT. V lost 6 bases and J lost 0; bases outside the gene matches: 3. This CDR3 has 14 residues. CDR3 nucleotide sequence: TGTGCCAGCAGGATGACAGGGAGCACAGATACGCAGTATTTT. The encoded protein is CASRMTGSTDTQYF.

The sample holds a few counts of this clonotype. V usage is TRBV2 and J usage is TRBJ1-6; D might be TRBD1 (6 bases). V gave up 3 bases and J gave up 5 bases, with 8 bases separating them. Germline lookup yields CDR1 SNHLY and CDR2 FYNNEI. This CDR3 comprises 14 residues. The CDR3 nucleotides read TGTGCCAGCAGTGACCAGGGGAATAATTCACCCCTCCACTTT. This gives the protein CASSDQGNNSPLHF. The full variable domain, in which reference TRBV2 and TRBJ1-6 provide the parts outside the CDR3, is EPEVTQTPSHQVTQMGQEVILRCVPISNHLYFYWYRQILGQKVEFLVSFYNNEISEKSEIFDDQFSVERPDGSNFTLKIRSTKLEDSAMYFCASSDQGNNSPLHFGNGTRLTVT.

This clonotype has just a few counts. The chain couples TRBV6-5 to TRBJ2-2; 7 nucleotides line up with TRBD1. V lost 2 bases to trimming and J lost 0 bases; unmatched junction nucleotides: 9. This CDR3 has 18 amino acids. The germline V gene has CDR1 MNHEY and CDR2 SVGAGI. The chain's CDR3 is CASSYGRETGTNTGELFF. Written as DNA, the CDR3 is TGTGCCAGCAGTTACGGCCGAGAGACAGGGACGAACACCGGGGAGCTGTTTTTT.

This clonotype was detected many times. The CDR3 DNA reads as TGCAGTTTGACAGGGCGAGTAAGCACTGAAGCTTTCTTT. Translation gives CSLTGRVSTEAFF. The chain combines TRBV20-1 with TRBJ1-1; 7 nucleotides match TRBD1. This CDR3 region has 13 residues. Germline CDR1 reads DFQATT; CDR2 reads SNEGSKA (reference sequence). Losses at the gene ends were 8 bases for V and 4 bases for J; bases not matched to a gene: 10.

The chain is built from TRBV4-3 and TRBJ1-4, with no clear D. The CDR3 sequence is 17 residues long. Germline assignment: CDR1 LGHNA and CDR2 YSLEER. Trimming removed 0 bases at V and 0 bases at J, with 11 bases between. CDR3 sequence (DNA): TGCGCCAGCAGCCAAGATAGCGGGTTCGCAACTAATGAAAAACTGTTTTTT. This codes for CASSQDSGFATNEKLFF.

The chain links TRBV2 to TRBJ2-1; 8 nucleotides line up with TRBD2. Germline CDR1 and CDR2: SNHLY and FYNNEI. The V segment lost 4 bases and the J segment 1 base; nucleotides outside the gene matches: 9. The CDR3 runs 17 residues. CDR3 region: CASSGLGTRGSYNEQFF. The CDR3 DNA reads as TGTGCCAGCAGTGGACTCGGGACTAGGGGATCCTACAATGAGCAGTTCTTC.

The CDR3 sequence is CSARGQDQNTEAFF. The DNA of the CDR3 is TGCAGTGCTAGAGGGCAGGACCAGAACACTGAAGCTTTCTTT. The chain has TRBV20-1 and TRBJ1-1; D is uncertain. This CDR3 spans 14 amino acids. Germline V lookup: CDR1 DFQATT, CDR2 SNEGSKA (reference sequence). V lost 1 base to trimming and J lost 1 base, with 10 bases between them.

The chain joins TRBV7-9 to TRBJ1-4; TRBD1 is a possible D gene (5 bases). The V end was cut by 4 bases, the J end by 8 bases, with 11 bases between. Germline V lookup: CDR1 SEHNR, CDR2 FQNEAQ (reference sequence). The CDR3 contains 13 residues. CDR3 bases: TGTGCCAGCAGCTCAACGACAGCCGAAAAACTGTTTTTT. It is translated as CASSSTTAEKLFF. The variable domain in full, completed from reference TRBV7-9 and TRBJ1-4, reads DTGVSQNPRHKITKRGQNVTFRCDPISEHNRLYWYRQTLGQGPEFLTYFQNEAQLEKSRLLSDRFSAERPKGSFSTLEIQRTEQGDSAMYLCASSSTTAEKLFFGSGTQLSVL.

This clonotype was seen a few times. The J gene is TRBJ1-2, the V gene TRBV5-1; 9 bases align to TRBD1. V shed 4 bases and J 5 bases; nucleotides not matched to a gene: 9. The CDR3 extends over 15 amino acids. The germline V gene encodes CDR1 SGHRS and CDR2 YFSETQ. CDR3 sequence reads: CASSVSGTGTYGYTF. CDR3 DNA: TGCGCCAGCAGCGTTTCCGGGACAGGGACATATGGCTACACCTTC.

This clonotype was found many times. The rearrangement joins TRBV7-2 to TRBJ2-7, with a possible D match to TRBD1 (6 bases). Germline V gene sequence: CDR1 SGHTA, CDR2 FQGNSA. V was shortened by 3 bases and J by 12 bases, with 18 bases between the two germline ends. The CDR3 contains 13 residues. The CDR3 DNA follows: TGTGCCAGCAGCTTTATGGGACAAACAATCTTGTACGTC. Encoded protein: CASSFMGQTILYV.

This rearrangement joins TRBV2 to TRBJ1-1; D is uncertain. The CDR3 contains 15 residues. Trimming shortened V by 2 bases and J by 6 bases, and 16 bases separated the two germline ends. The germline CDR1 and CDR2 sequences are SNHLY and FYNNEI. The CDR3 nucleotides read TGTGCCAGCAGTGAATCCGGGGTTCCTAGGGCTGAAGCTTTCTTT. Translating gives CASSESGVPRAEAFF.

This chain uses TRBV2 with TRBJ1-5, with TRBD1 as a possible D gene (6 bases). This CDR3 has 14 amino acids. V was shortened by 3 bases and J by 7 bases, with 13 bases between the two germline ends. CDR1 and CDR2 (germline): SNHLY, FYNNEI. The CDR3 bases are TGTGCCAGCAGTGACGGGGGCAAAAACCAGCCCCAGCATTTT. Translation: CASSDGGKNQPQHF.

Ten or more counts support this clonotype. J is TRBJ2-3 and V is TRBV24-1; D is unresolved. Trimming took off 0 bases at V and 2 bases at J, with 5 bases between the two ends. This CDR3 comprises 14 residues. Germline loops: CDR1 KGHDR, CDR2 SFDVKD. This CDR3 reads CATSDLGLTDTQYF. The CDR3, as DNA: TGTGCCACCAGTGATTTGGGCCTCACAGATACGCAGTATTTT.

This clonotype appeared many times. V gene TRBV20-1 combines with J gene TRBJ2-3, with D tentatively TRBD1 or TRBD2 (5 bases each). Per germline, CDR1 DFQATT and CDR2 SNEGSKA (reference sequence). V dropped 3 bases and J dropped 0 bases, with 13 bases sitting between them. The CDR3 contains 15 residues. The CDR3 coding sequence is TGCAGTGCTAGCGGGGCGGACCCTAGCACAGATACGCAGTATTTT. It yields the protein CSASGADPSTDTQYF.

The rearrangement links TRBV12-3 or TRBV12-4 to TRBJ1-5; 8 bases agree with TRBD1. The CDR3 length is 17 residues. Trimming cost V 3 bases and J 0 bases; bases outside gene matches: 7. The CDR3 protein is CASSFGTGGRSNQPQHF. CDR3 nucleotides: TGTGCCAGCAGTTTCGGGACAGGAGGACGTAGCAATCAGCCCCAGCATTTT.

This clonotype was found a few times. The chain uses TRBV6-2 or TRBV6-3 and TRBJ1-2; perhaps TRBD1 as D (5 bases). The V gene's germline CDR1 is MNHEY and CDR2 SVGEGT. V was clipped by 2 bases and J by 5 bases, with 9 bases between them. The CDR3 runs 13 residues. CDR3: CASSYGTYYGYTF. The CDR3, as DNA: TGTGCCAGCAGTTACGGGACGTATTATGGCTACACCTTC.